This T cell receptor (beta chain) was recorded in a study of blood T cell repertoires in COVID-19. This clone has a handful of counts. Only in-frame clones appear in the TCRdb table, and some are missing; sequencing was by immunoSEQ multiplex PCR. The profile shows about 82,000 clones, over 70% of them singletons. J was trimmed by 4 bases and V by 2 bases; bases with no gene match: 15. Germline CDR1 and CDR2: SEHNR and FQNEAQ (reference sequence). This CDR3 comprises 19 residues. The chain couples TRBV7-9 to TRBJ2-2, with 8 bases matching TRBD2. The TCR sequence derives from a woman aged 40 to 49 with active or convalescent COVID-19. Sequencing was done on a sample of peripheral blood. CDR3 in amino acids: CASSLNLKIAGTGTGELFF. The CDR3, as DNA: TGTGCCAGCAGCTTAAACCTTAAGATAGCGGGGACGGGCACCGGGGAGCTGTTTTTT.